This is a list of T cell receptor beta chains from one sample in a study of identical twins. From the 5' RACE reads, TCRdb called clonotypes with MiXCR, one entry per CDR3 protein. The sample lists approximately 490,000 distinct CDR3 sequences; 20% to 25% were seen once. Separately, the same data were catalogued under a study of yellow fever vaccine responses in identical twins.

The sample consisted of CD4+ T cells sorted from blood. These receptors came from a woman aged 18-29 years in good health. Both conserved end residues are part of each CDR3. D genes are given only for firm matches. Only part of the rows carry a size: once, few, many, or a class if the clone is expanded.

D gene: TRBD2
J gene: TRBJ2-1
clone size: .
V gene: TRBV12-3/TRBV12-4
CDR3 DNA: TGTGCCAGCAGGACACTAGCGGGAGTTGGGAATGAGCAGTTCTTC
CDR3 protein: CASRTLAGVGNEQFF

D gene: TRBD1
J gene: TRBJ2-5
clone size: .
V gene: TRBV23-1
CDR3 DNA: TGCGCCAGCGCAACCCCCGGGACAGCGCCTTTGTGTGAGACCCAGTACTTC
CDR3 protein: CASATPGTAPLCETQYF

D gene: .
J gene: TRBJ2-5
clone size: few
V gene: TRBV20-1
CDR3 DNA: TGCAGTGCTAGCCAGATCGGAGGAGGGATAAAGACCCAGTACTTC
CDR3 protein: CSASQIGGGIKTQYF

D gene: TRBD1
J gene: TRBJ2-3
clone size: .
V gene: TRBV5-1
CDR3 DNA: TGCGCCAGCAGCTCCCTAGGGGGCGAGACAGATACGCAGTATTTT
CDR3 protein: CASSSLGGETDTQYF

D gene: TRBD2
J gene: TRBJ2-2
clone size: .
V gene: TRBV12-3/TRBV12-4
CDR3 DNA: TGTGCCAGCAGTTTGGGACTAGCGGGAATCGCCGGGGAGCTGTTTTTT
CDR3 protein: CASSLGLAGIAGELFF

D gene: .
J gene: TRBJ2-3
clone size: .
V gene: TRBV6-1
CDR3 DNA: TGTGCCAGCAGGATTTCGCCCCCGGATACGCAGTATTTT
CDR3 protein: CASRISPPDTQYF

D gene: .
J gene: TRBJ1-1
clone size: few
V gene: TRBV6-5
CDR3 DNA: TGTGCCAGCAGTTCGCAGGGAGAGTACACTGAAGCTTTCTTT
CDR3 protein: CASSSQGEYTEAFF

D gene: TRBD1
J gene: TRBJ2-2
clone size: .
V gene: TRBV7-2
CDR3 DNA: TGTGCCAGCAAAGACAGGGGGGTGACCGGGGAGCTGTTTTTT
CDR3 protein: CASKDRGVTGELFF

D gene: TRBD1
J gene: TRBJ2-2
clone size: few
V gene: TRBV24-1
CDR3 DNA: TGTGCCACCAGTGACTTCTTTACGGACAGGGGGCCCGGGGAGCTGTTTTTT
CDR3 protein: CATSDFFTDRGPGELFF

D gene: TRBD2
J gene: TRBJ2-2
clone size: .
V gene: TRBV10-3
CDR3 DNA: TGTGCCATCAGTGGGACTAGCGGGGGAACTACGAACACCGGGGAGCTGTTTTTT
CDR3 protein: CAISGTSGGTTNTGELFF

D gene: TRBD2
J gene: TRBJ2-7
clone size: .
V gene: TRBV11-2
CDR3 DNA: TGTGCCAGCAGCTCCGGACTAGCGTGGAACTCGGGTTACTTC
CDR3 protein: CASSSGLAWNSGYF

D gene: TRBD2
J gene: TRBJ2-3
clone size: few
V gene: TRBV11-2
CDR3 DNA: TGTGCCAGCAGCCCAATAGCGGGAAGCACAGATACGCAGTATTTT
CDR3 protein: CASSPIAGSTDTQYF

D gene: .
J gene: TRBJ1-2
clone size: .
V gene: TRBV15
CDR3 DNA: TGTGCCACCAGCACAGCCTCTAGGGATCGTGGCTACACCTTC
CDR3 protein: CATSTASRDRGYTF

D gene: TRBD2
J gene: TRBJ2-1
clone size: .
V gene: TRBV24-1
CDR3 DNA: TGTGCCACCAGTGATCGCCCCGGGACTAGCGGGCCTGCACCGGATGAGCAGTTCTTC
CDR3 protein: CATSDRPGTSGPAPDEQFF

D gene: .
J gene: TRBJ1-1
clone size: .
V gene: TRBV12-3/TRBV12-4
CDR3 DNA: TGTGCCAGCAGTTTAGGGGCGGGGGATGGCACTGAAGCTTTCTTT
CDR3 protein: CASSLGAGDGTEAFF

D gene: TRBD2
J gene: TRBJ2-7
clone size: few
V gene: TRBV2
CDR3 DNA: TGTGCCACCACCGGGGGGAGAGGCCCCTACGAGCAGTACTTC
CDR3 protein: CATTGGRGPYEQYF

D gene: .
J gene: TRBJ1-5
clone size: once
V gene: TRBV2
CDR3 DNA: TGTGCCAGCAGTGGGGAGGGAAACAATCAGCCCCAGCATTTT
CDR3 protein: CASSGEGNNQPQHF

D gene: TRBD1
J gene: TRBJ2-7
clone size: .
V gene: TRBV5-1
CDR3 DNA: TGCGCCAGCAGCTTGGTGGACAGGGCATACGAGCAGTACTTC
CDR3 protein: CASSLVDRAYEQYF

D gene: .
J gene: TRBJ2-2
clone size: .
V gene: TRBV7-2
CDR3 DNA: TGTGCCAGCAGCGCCTTGGACTATAACACCGGGGAGCTGTTTTTT
CDR3 protein: CASSALDYNTGELFF

D gene: TRBD2
J gene: TRBJ2-3
clone size: .
V gene: TRBV2
CDR3 DNA: TGTGCCAGCACAGAGGAAGCGGGAGCGAGAACAGATACGCAGTATTTT
CDR3 protein: CASTEEAGARTDTQYF

D gene: .
J gene: TRBJ1-2
clone size: many
V gene: TRBV29-1
CDR3 DNA: TGCAGCGTTGATGGGAGGGGATCCAACTATGGCTACACCTTC
CDR3 protein: CSVDGRGSNYGYTF

D gene: TRBD2
J gene: TRBJ2-1
clone size: .
V gene: TRBV29-1
CDR3 DNA: TGCAGCGTTGCCCGGGGGGGTTCCTACAATGAGCAGTTCTTC
CDR3 protein: CSVARGGSYNEQFF

D gene: .
J gene: TRBJ2-3
clone size: .
V gene: TRBV10-2
CDR3 DNA: TGCGCCAGCACTAGGGGGAGCGGACCCACAGATACGCAGTATTTT
CDR3 protein: CASTRGSGPTDTQYF

D gene: .
J gene: TRBJ2-3
clone size: few
V gene: TRBV3-1
CDR3 DNA: TGTGCCAGCAGCCAACAAGATACGCAGTATTTT
CDR3 protein: CASSQQDTQYF

D gene: TRBD1
J gene: TRBJ1-5
clone size: few
V gene: TRBV3-1
CDR3 DNA: TGTGCCAGCAGCCGGACAGGGTTTCAGCCCCAGCATTTT
CDR3 protein: CASSRTGFQPQHF